The clone carrying this T cell receptor (beta chain) has more than one count but fewer than ten. Its cognate antigen is unknown. This entry comes from a study of blood T cells in healthy people across ages. General study findings and limits: Changes seen in expanded clonotypes were possibly confounded by donor CMV status left unknown.

The germline CDR1 and CDR2 sequences are ENHRY and SYGVKD. The ends were cut back, 0 bases at V and 7 bases at J, with 7 bases in the middle. The CDR3 has 13 residues. The study drew donors from healthy Caucasian individuals in Russia aged roughly 6 to 90. Sample-barcoded 5' priming and a J-beta primer mix drove a second PCR of 7 to 11 cycles. Each CDR3 protein is one row after TCRdb ran MiXCR on the 5' RACE reads. The sample includes some 1.6 million distinct CDR3 sequences, roughly a third of them seen just once. This TCR came from a woman between 25 and 40 years old in good health. Sequencing input: blood. The rearrangement links TRBV10-3 to TRBJ2-1; the D is unclear. CDR3 in amino acids: CAISESPTNEQFF. CDR3 in DNA: TGTGCCATCAGTGAGTCACCCACTAATGAGCAGTTCTTC.